This TCR beta chain was captured in a study of T-cell reconstitution after alpha-beta-depleted transplantation in children (dated by TCRdb to the mid-2010s). Concerning the study at large: The study quantitatively tracked T-cell immune reconstitution after TCRalphabeta/CD19-depleted allogeneic hematopoietic cell transplantation in children using TCR repertoire profiling.

V is trimmed back by 0 bases and J by 0 bases, and the junction contains 4 bases that no gene match accounts for. From its cysteine to its phenylalanine, the CDR3 spans 19 amino acids. Only the CDR3 DNA stays, 57 bases, in frame from base 1. CDR1 is given as SGDLS and CDR2 as YYNGEE, both from the germline V gene. This clonotype has a handful of counts. Its antigen is still unknown. Within one base of it there is no much larger clone, and no base qualities were kept. The library was built by means of PCR. The sample was run on an Illumina HiSeq 2500. TCR libraries were prepared with molecular barcoding, using unique molecular identifiers to normalize TCRbeta repertoire quantification. Starting from the raw public reads, TCRdb applied fastp trimming at Q25, assembled clones with MiXCR and retained in-frame beta chains. Each entry is one CDR3 protein sequence, shown with its most common DNA and genes. The sample table lists about 610,000 distinct CDR3 sequences, about 11% of them with a count of one. Clones ranked in the top ten supply less than 5% of the sample.

The sequence joins TRBV9 to TRBJ2-6; TRBD2 matches 12 bases in the middle. This specimen was PBMCs from the stem cell graft donor, taken from the stem cell graft. This TCR came from a human donor who donated a stem cell graft to a child with acute myeloid leukemia. Read as DNA, the sequence is TGTGCCAGCAGCGTAGGGACTAGCGGGGCAAACTCTGGGGCCAACGTCCTGACTTTC. Translated, this is CASSVGTSGANSGANVLTF.